A single T cell receptor (beta chain) is shown here with its context. As yet, its antigen is unknown. The method was immunoSEQ multiplex PCR; TCRdb's version includes in-frame clones alone and lacks a portion of them. The sample comprises 110,000 or so clones, around 83% of which are singletons, and approximately 15% rests with the top ten. This sample stems from a study of T cell responses to AZD1222 COVID-19 vaccine. Study-wide results and caveats: Repertoire sampling happened only post peak T cell response.

Germline V gene data show CDR1 as SGHRS and CDR2 as YFSETQ. The CDR3 runs 14 residues. V was cut by 2 bases and J by 4 bases, with 11 bases left in between. Sequencing was performed on peripheral blood, taken 28 days after the second AZD1222 dose. The receptor comes from an adult who received the AZD1222 COVID-19 vaccine. The chain joins TRBV5-1 to TRBJ2-3; perhaps TRBD2 as D (6 bases). As DNA, the CDR3 is TGCGCCAGCAGCTTATACGGGAGTTCAGATACGCAGTATTTT. It specifies CASSLYGSSDTQYF.